A selection of T cell receptor beta chains follows, all from one sample in a study of blood T cell repertoires in COVID-19. Measured with immunoSEQ multiplex PCR; TCRdb has only the in-frame clones, and not every one. The sample shows 250,000 to 300,000 clones, about nine tenths of them seen only once. Sample: PBMCs or T cells enriched from blood (not recorded which). These receptors originate from a woman aged 40-49 years who had recovered from COVID-19. CDR3s include the opening cysteine and the closing phenylalanine or tryptophan. D genes are given only for firm matches. Clone size is not always given. Where it is, it says once, few, many or a class for expanded clones.

clone_size | j_call | v_call | d_call | cdr3_aa | cdr3_nt
NA | TRBJ1-1 | TRBV29-1 | TRBD1 | CSVEWLRDSAEAFF | TGCAGCGTTGAATGGCTCCGGGACAGTGCCGAAGCTTTCTTT
NA | TRBJ1-5 | TRBV27 | NA | CASSLSRGNQPQHF | TGTGCCAGCAGTTTATCGCGGGGCAATCAGCCCCAGCATTTT
NA | TRBJ2-2 | TRBV9 | TRBD2 | CASSAGLDSGLAGSGELFF | TGTGCCAGCAGCGCCGGGCTTGACTCGGGACTAGCGGGATCCGGGGAGCTGTTTTTT
NA | TRBJ1-1 | TRBV6-5 | TRBD1 | CASERGGSHTEAFF | TGTGCCAGCGAACGAGGGGGCTCGCACACTGAAGCTTTCTTT
few | TRBJ1-4 | TRBV18 | NA | CASSQGSRLSEKLFF | TGTGCCAGCTCACAAGGCTCCAGGCTATCCGAAAAACTGTTTTTT
NA | TRBJ2-1 | TRBV30 | NA | CAWSADRHNEQFF | TGTGCCTGGAGTGCGGACAGACACAATGAGCAGTTCTTC
few | TRBJ2-3 | TRBV5-1 | NA | CASSTGESTDTQYF | TGCGCCAGCAGCACGGGGGAAAGCACAGATACGCAGTATTTT
NA | TRBJ2-7 | TRBV11-1 | TRBD2 | CASSPWGGGPSYEQYF | TGTGCCAGCAGCCCGTGGGGCGGGGGGCCCTCCTACGAGCAGTACTTC
NA | TRBJ2-3 | TRBV24-1 | TRBD1 | CATSGGQGTDTQYF | TGTGCCACCAGTGGGGGACAGGGCACAGATACGCAGTATTTT
few | TRBJ2-4 | TRBV19 | NA | CASSRDAGVAKNIQYF | TGTGCCAGTAGTAGGGATGCCGGGGTAGCCAAAAACATTCAGTACTTC
NA | TRBJ1-5 | TRBV19 | NA | CASKSAVLNQPQHF | TGTGCCAGTAAATCTGCGGTTCTTAATCAGCCCCAGCATTTT
NA | TRBJ1-3 | TRBV7-3 | NA | CASSLTGTGNTIYF | TGTGCCAGCAGCTTAACGGGCACTGGAAACACCATATATTTT
NA | TRBJ2-7 | TRBV3-1/TRBV3-2 | NA | CASSQDRSAVYEQYF | TGTGCCAGCAGCCAAGATCGATCGGCGGTCTACGAGCAGTACTTC
once | TRBJ1-2 | TRBV6-5 | NA | CASSPTENYGYTF | TGTGCCAGCAGCCCCACTGAGAACTATGGCTACACCTTC
NA | TRBJ1-5 | TRBV18 | NA | CASSPNHSNNQPQHF | TGTGCCAGCTCACCAAATCACTCCAACAATCAGCCCCAGCATTTT
NA | TRBJ1-1 | TRBV27 | NA | CASSLSPGRRTEAFF | TGTGCCAGCAGTTTATCGCCAGGGCGGCGAACTGAAGCTTTCTTT
NA | TRBJ2-1 | TRBV19 | NA | CASSIRRADEQFF | TGTGCCAGTAGTATTAGGCGGGCGGATGAGCAGTTCTTC
NA | TRBJ1-1 | TRBV5-1 | TRBD1 | CASSLARGNMNTEAFF | TGCGCCAGCAGCTTGGCCAGGGGGAACATGAACACTGAAGCTTTCTTT
once | TRBJ2-7 | TRBV7-6 | TRBD2 | CASSKISGGLTYEQYF | TGTGCCAGCAGCAAGATTAGCGGGGGGCTTACCTACGAGCAGTACTTC
NA | TRBJ2-3 | TRBV5-1 | NA | CASTVTGGTDTQYF | TGCGCCAGCACCGTCACGGGGGGCACAGATACGCAGTATTTT
NA | TRBJ1-1 | TRBV27 | NA | CASSPGTGGYSEAFF | TGTGCCAGCAGCCCCGGGACGGGAGGATATAGTGAAGCTTTCTTT
NA | TRBJ1-1 | TRBV30 | NA | CAWSVLVNTEAFF | TGTGCCTGGAGTGTTCTAGTGAACACTGAAGCTTTCTTT
NA | TRBJ1-5 | TRBV7-9 | NA | CASSWVGEAQHF | TGTGCCAGCAGCTGGGTCGGTGAGGCCCAGCATTTT
NA | TRBJ1-6 | TRBV11-2 | TRBD1 | CASGVVTGGSYNSPLHF | TGTGCCAGCGGAGTTGTTACAGGGGGCTCCTATAATTCACCCCTCCACTTT
NA | TRBJ2-3 | TRBV12-3/TRBV12-4 | NA | CASSRGSTDTQYF | TGTGCCAGCAGCCGCGGAAGCACAGATACGCAGTATTTT
NA | TRBJ1-6 | TRBV25-1 | TRBD1 | CASSDRDRDTYNSPLHF | TGTGCCAGCAGTGATAGGGACAGGGATACCTATAATTCACCCCTCCACTTT
NA | TRBJ2-7 | TRBV3-1/TRBV3-2 | TRBD2 | CASSRTSGSYEQYF | TGTGCCAGCAGTCGGACTAGCGGCTCCTACGAGCAGTACTTC
NA | TRBJ2-3 | TRBV4-2 | NA | CASSQEPSTDTQYF | TGTGCCAGCAGCCAAGAGCCCAGTACAGATACGCAGTATTTT
once | TRBJ1-1 | TRBV18 | NA | CASSPERTHYTEAFF | TGTGCCAGCTCACCAGAGAGGACACATTACACTGAAGCTTTCTTT
NA | TRBJ1-1 | TRBV6-4 | TRBD1 | CASRPQGWGRNTEAFF | TGTGCCAGCAGACCACAGGGGTGGGGGAGAAACACTGAAGCTTTCTTT
NA | TRBJ2-2 | TRBV9 | NA | CASSSRGAVGTGELFF | TGTGCCAGCAGCTCTCGGGGGGCAGTCGGTACCGGGGAGCTGTTTTTT
few | TRBJ2-7 | TRBV18 | TRBD2 | CASSSAASGGYEQYF | TGTGCCAGCTCCTCCGCCGCTAGCGGGGGGTACGAGCAGTACTTC
once | TRBJ2-1 | TRBV2 | NA | CASNRDSYNEQFF | TGTGCCAGCAACCGGGACTCATACAATGAGCAGTTCTTC
once | TRBJ1-1 | TRBV12-3/TRBV12-4 | NA | CASSVSLNTEAFF | TGTGCCAGCAGTGTTAGTTTGAACACTGAAGCTTTCTTT
NA | TRBJ1-6 | TRBV6-2/TRBV6-3 | TRBD1 | CASSPGTGRGRGNSPLHF | TGTGCCAGCAGCCCTGGGACAGGGAGGGGGCGGGGGAATTCACCCCTCCACTTT
NA | TRBJ1-5 | TRBV7-2 | NA | CASSLGSTGRNQPQHF | TGTGCCAGCAGCTTAGGTTCGACAGGCCGCAATCAGCCCCAGCATTTT
NA | TRBJ2-1 | TRBV27 | NA | CASSLFRAGSSNEQFF | TGTGCCAGCAGTTTATTTAGGGCGGGTTCAAGCAATGAGCAGTTCTTC
NA | TRBJ1-5 | TRBV9 | NA | CASSPSGASNQPQHF | TGTGCCAGCAGCCCCTCAGGGGCAAGCAATCAGCCCCAGCATTTT
NA | TRBJ1-1 | TRBV7-2 | TRBD1 | CASSLAFQGALRGAFF | TGTGCCAGCAGCTTAGCGTTTCAGGGGGCTCTTCGGGGAGCTTTCTTT
once | TRBJ1-2 | TRBV19 | NA | CASSIGGLYGYTF | TGTGCCAGTAGTATAGGAGGGCTCTATGGCTACACCTTC
NA | TRBJ2-1 | TRBV27 | TRBD2 | CASRREGVRGSYNEQFF | TGTGCCAGCAGGCGGGAGGGGGTCCGGGGCTCCTACAATGAGCAGTTCTTC
NA | TRBJ1-6 | TRBV7-2 | NA | CASSPYQGVYNSPLHF | TGTGCCAGCAGCCCCTACCAAGGGGTCTATAATTCACCCCTCCACTTT
NA | TRBJ2-7 | TRBV27 | TRBD2 | CASGPLSGSPYEQYF | TGTGCCAGCGGTCCCCTGAGCGGGAGTCCCTACGAGCAGTACTTC
NA | TRBJ1-5 | TRBV4-1 | TRBD1 | CASSPGQGAVLQPQHF | TGCGCCAGCAGCCCGGGACAGGGGGCAGTTCTTCAGCCCCAGCATTTT
NA | TRBJ2-3 | TRBV5-1 | NA | CASSSGDLTDTQYF | TGCGCCAGCAGCTCGGGGGACCTCACAGATACGCAGTATTTT
once | TRBJ1-2 | TRBV11-2 | NA | CASSLDPGPGGGYTF | TGTGCCAGCAGCTTAGATCCCGGCCCCGGGGGTGGCTACACCTTC
NA | TRBJ1-5 | TRBV4-1 | NA | CASSLTADSLQPQHF | TGCGCCAGCAGCCTGACGGCGGACAGCCTTCAGCCCCAGCATTTT
NA | TRBJ2-3 | TRBV5-1 | TRBD2 | CASSAWTSGRTGGDTQYF | TGCGCCAGCAGCGCCTGGACTAGCGGGAGGACCGGCGGAGATACGCAGTATTTT